The 4 T cell receptor beta chains reported below all come from one sample, sequenced in a study of blood T cells in healthy people across ages. Through a sample-barcoded 5' primer and a J-beta primer mix, a second PCR was run for roughly 7 to 11 cycles. In TCRdb, the 5' RACE reads were re-called with MiXCR into one record per CDR3 protein. The table lists 1.5 million to 2 million distinct CDR3 sequences, around half of them singletons. The sample taken for sequencing was blood. The receptors here all came from a middle-aged woman in good health.

V and J are TRBV18 and TRBJ1-5; possibly TRBD1 for D (5 bases). The CDR3 is made up of 15 amino acids. CDR1 is KGHSH and CDR2 is LQKENI in the germline V gene. Trimming removed 3 bases at V and 7 bases at J, with 16 bases between. The CDR3 sequence is CASSPSAQAGQPQHF. CDR3 bases: TGTGCCAGCTCACCGTCCGCACAGGCGGGCCAGCCCCAGCATTTT.

V is TRBV9 and J is TRBJ1-1; D not certain. The CDR3 sequence is 14 residues long. CDR1 and CDR2 (germline): SGDLS, YYNGEE. V lost 1 base, J lost 5 bases, and 12 bases lay in between. The CDR3 DNA is TGTGCCAGCAGCGTATCGGCGGAAATGACTGAAGCTTTCTTT. This codes for CASSVSAEMTEAFF. Complete variable domain (other parts from reference TRBV9 and TRBJ1-1): DSGVTQTPKHLITATGQRVTLRCSPRSGDLSVYWYQQSLDQGLQFLIQYYNGEERAKGNILERFSAQQFPDLHSELNLSSLELGDSALYFCASSVSAEMTEAFFGQGTRLTVV.

The chain recombines TRBV20-1 with TRBJ1-2, with 8 bases identical to TRBD1. CDR3 length: 14 residues. The trim removed 0 bases at V and 3 bases at J, leaving 3 bases unmatched. CDR1 and CDR2 (germline): DFQATT, SNEGSKA (reference sequence). CDR3 DNA: TGCAGTGCTAGAGACGGACAGGGTGACTATGGCTACACCTTC. It translates to CSARDGQGDYGYTF.

The chain links TRBV20-1 to TRBJ1-2; TRBD1 aligns across 10 bases. The CDR3 runs to 14 residues. Trimming took 3 bases from V and 2 from J; bases not matched to a gene: 3. Per the germline V gene, CDR1 is DFQATT and CDR2 is SNEGSKA (reference sequence). The CDR3 loop reads CSARGTGENYGYTF. The DNA for the CDR3 is TGCAGTGCTAGGGGGACAGGGGAAAACTATGGCTACACCTTC.